These T cell receptor beta chains were read from a single sample in a study of blood T cell repertoires in COVID-19. The method was immunoSEQ multiplex PCR; TCRdb's version includes in-frame clones alone and lacks a portion of them. The data contain approximately 280,000 clones, about 89% of them singletons. The sequenced sample consisted of peripheral blood. These receptors were obtained from a man between 40 and 49 years old with acute or convalescent COVID-19. The CDR3 runs from the conserved cysteine through the conserved F or W. D genes are given only for firm matches. Clone size appears in some rows only: once, few, many, or a class for an expanded clone.

J gene: TRBJ1-2; V gene: TRBV5-1; clone size: NA; D gene: NA; CDR3 protein: CASSLDDGNYGYTF; CDR3 DNA: TGCGCCAGCAGCTTGGATGACGGGAACTATGGCTACACCTTC
J gene: TRBJ1-1; V gene: TRBV6-5; clone size: NA; D gene: TRBD1; CDR3 protein: CASSYGTGLGDTEAFF; CDR3 DNA: TGTGCCAGCAGTTACGGGACAGGACTTGGGGACACTGAAGCTTTCTTT
J gene: TRBJ1-1; V gene: TRBV11-1; clone size: NA; D gene: TRBD1; CDR3 protein: CASSLGQGDLTEAFF; CDR3 DNA: TGTGCCAGCAGCCTGGGACAGGGTGATCTCACTGAAGCTTTCTTT
J gene: TRBJ2-7; V gene: TRBV5-1; clone size: NA; D gene: NA; CDR3 protein: CASRSGYGPYEQYF; CDR3 DNA: TGCGCCAGCAGATCAGGGTACGGGCCCTACGAGCAGTACTTC
J gene: TRBJ2-7; V gene: TRBV6-6; clone size: NA; D gene: TRBD1; CDR3 protein: CASSTRTGPYEQYF; CDR3 DNA: TGTGCCAGCAGTACCAGGACAGGGCCCTACGAGCAGTACTTC
J gene: TRBJ1-2; V gene: TRBV19; clone size: NA; D gene: NA; CDR3 protein: CASSIPLYGYTF; CDR3 DNA: TGTGCCAGTAGTATCCCCCTCTATGGCTACACCTTC
J gene: TRBJ1-2; V gene: TRBV19; clone size: NA; D gene: NA; CDR3 protein: CASSMRVSSNYGYTF; CDR3 DNA: TGTGCCAGTAGTATGAGGGTCAGTTCTAACTATGGCTACACCTTC
J gene: TRBJ2-7; V gene: TRBV5-1; clone size: NA; D gene: TRBD1; CDR3 protein: CASSPLGQGNEQYF; CDR3 DNA: TGCGCCAGCAGCCCGTTAGGACAGGGCAACGAGCAGTACTTC
J gene: TRBJ1-2; V gene: TRBV11-2; clone size: NA; D gene: TRBD1; CDR3 protein: CASSLGHDRGIKGYTF; CDR3 DNA: TGTGCCAGCAGCTTAGGTCACGACAGGGGAATTAAAGGCTACACCTTC
J gene: TRBJ1-4; V gene: TRBV20-1; clone size: once; D gene: NA; CDR3 protein: CSASIGEKLFF; CDR3 DNA: TGCAGTGCTAGTATCGGGGAAAAACTGTTTTTT
J gene: TRBJ1-5; V gene: TRBV28; clone size: NA; D gene: NA; CDR3 protein: CASSLSSGNQPQHF; CDR3 DNA: TGTGCCAGCAGTTTATCGAGTGGCAATCAGCCCCAGCATTTT
J gene: TRBJ2-2; V gene: TRBV3-1/TRBV3-2; clone size: NA; D gene: NA; CDR3 protein: CASSSNRAGELFF; CDR3 DNA: TGTGCCAGCAGCTCTAACAGGGCCGGGGAGCTGTTTTTT
J gene: TRBJ1-2; V gene: TRBV11-2; clone size: NA; D gene: NA; CDR3 protein: CASGSGSLYGYTF; CDR3 DNA: TGTGCCAGCGGGAGCGGGAGCCTTTATGGCTACACCTTC
J gene: TRBJ1-1; V gene: TRBV5-1; clone size: NA; D gene: NA; CDR3 protein: CASSFFQGEAFF; CDR3 DNA: TGCGCCAGCAGCTTTTTTCAGGGTGAAGCTTTCTTT
J gene: TRBJ1-4; V gene: TRBV9; clone size: NA; D gene: NA; CDR3 protein: CASSVGLNEKLFF; CDR3 DNA: TGTGCCAGCAGCGTAGGCCTAAATGAAAAACTGTTTTTT
J gene: TRBJ1-5; V gene: TRBV6-5; clone size: once; D gene: NA; CDR3 protein: CASSYELNQPQHF; CDR3 DNA: TGTGCCAGCAGTTACGAACTTAATCAGCCCCAGCATTTT
J gene: TRBJ1-2; V gene: TRBV3-1/TRBV3-2; clone size: NA; D gene: NA; CDR3 protein: CASSQASSGTNYGYTF; CDR3 DNA: TGTGCCAGCAGCCAAGCTAGCAGCGGCACTAACTATGGCTACACCTTC
J gene: TRBJ2-7; V gene: TRBV20-1; clone size: NA; D gene: TRBD1; CDR3 protein: CSASGGQSAYEQYF; CDR3 DNA: TGCAGTGCTAGTGGGGGACAGAGCGCCTACGAGCAGTACTTC
J gene: TRBJ1-2; V gene: TRBV3-1/TRBV3-2; clone size: NA; D gene: NA; CDR3 protein: CASSQQGSIGYTF; CDR3 DNA: TGTGCCAGCAGCCAACAGGGGAGCATTGGCTACACCTTC
J gene: TRBJ2-3; V gene: TRBV6-5; clone size: NA; D gene: TRBD2; CDR3 protein: CAGLTSGTDTQYF; CDR3 DNA: TGTGCCGGGCTGACTAGCGGCACAGATACGCAGTATTTT
J gene: TRBJ1-2; V gene: TRBV28; clone size: NA; D gene: TRBD1; CDR3 protein: CASSRQGILLGGYTF; CDR3 DNA: TGTGCCAGCAGTCGACAGGGTATCCTTCTTGGTGGCTACACCTTC
J gene: TRBJ1-6; V gene: TRBV6-1; clone size: NA; D gene: NA; CDR3 protein: CASSVQGQLYNSPLHF; CDR3 DNA: TGTGCCAGCAGTGTTCAGGGCCAACTCTATAATTCACCCCTCCACTTT
J gene: TRBJ1-4; V gene: TRBV5-1; clone size: NA; D gene: TRBD1; CDR3 protein: CASSPGQGKKDEKLFF; CDR3 DNA: TGCGCCAGCAGCCCGGGACAGGGGAAGAAGGATGAAAAACTGTTTTTT
J gene: TRBJ1-1; V gene: TRBV3-1/TRBV3-2; clone size: NA; D gene: TRBD1; CDR3 protein: CASSQGQGGTEAFF; CDR3 DNA: TGTGCCAGCAGCCAAGGACAGGGGGGGACTGAAGCTTTCTTT
J gene: TRBJ2-7; V gene: TRBV24-1; clone size: NA; D gene: NA; CDR3 protein: CATSDGQSYEQYF; CDR3 DNA: TGTGCCACCAGTGATGGACAGTCCTACGAGCAGTACTTC
J gene: TRBJ1-2; V gene: TRBV2; clone size: NA; D gene: TRBD1; CDR3 protein: CASSRGYYGYTF; CDR3 DNA: TGTGCCAGCAGCAGGGGGTATTATGGCTACACCTTC
J gene: TRBJ2-7; V gene: TRBV12-2; clone size: NA; D gene: NA; CDR3 protein: CASRLAGGSTYEQYF; CDR3 DNA: TGTGCAAGTCGCTTAGCGGGGGGTTCAACCTACGAGCAGTACTTC
J gene: TRBJ2-2; V gene: TRBV3-1/TRBV3-2; clone size: once; D gene: NA; CDR3 protein: CASSHAGELFF; CDR3 DNA: TGTGCCAGCAGCCACGCCGGGGAGCTGTTTTTT
J gene: TRBJ1-2; V gene: TRBV2; clone size: NA; D gene: NA; CDR3 protein: CASSRGLRIYGYTF; CDR3 DNA: TGTGCCAGCAGCAGGGGACTAAGGATCTATGGCTACACCTTC
J gene: TRBJ2-3; V gene: TRBV12-3/TRBV12-4; clone size: NA; D gene: NA; CDR3 protein: CASSSSRGDTQYF; CDR3 DNA: TGTGCCAGCAGCTCTTCTAGGGGGGATACGCAGTATTTT
J gene: TRBJ2-5; V gene: TRBV11-3; clone size: few; D gene: TRBD2; CDR3 protein: CASSLGRTSQETQYF; CDR3 DNA: TGTGCCAGCAGCTTAGGGAGGACTAGCCAAGAGACCCAGTACTTC
J gene: TRBJ1-2; V gene: TRBV2; clone size: NA; D gene: NA; CDR3 protein: CASSEESGDGYTF; CDR3 DNA: TGTGCCAGCAGTGAAGAGTCAGGGGATGGCTACACCTTC
J gene: TRBJ1-2; V gene: TRBV9; clone size: once; D gene: NA; CDR3 protein: CASTLAWGEYGYTF; CDR3 DNA: TGTGCCAGCACCTTAGCGTGGGGGGAGTATGGCTACACCTTC
J gene: TRBJ1-2; V gene: TRBV27; clone size: NA; D gene: TRBD1; CDR3 protein: CASSLQGETGYTF; CDR3 DNA: TGTGCCAGCAGTTTACAGGGGGAAACTGGCTACACCTTC
J gene: TRBJ1-4; V gene: TRBV6-6; clone size: NA; D gene: NA; CDR3 protein: CASRRLEEKLFF; CDR3 DNA: TGTGCCAGCAGGCGTCTTGAAGAAAAACTGTTTTTT
J gene: TRBJ1-2; V gene: TRBV6-1; clone size: NA; D gene: NA; CDR3 protein: CASSENPGLDYGYTF; CDR3 DNA: TGTGCCAGCAGTGAAAACCCGGGACTCGACTATGGCTACACCTTC
J gene: TRBJ1-3; V gene: TRBV5-5; clone size: NA; D gene: NA; CDR3 protein: CASSWIRTDSSGNTIYF; CDR3 DNA: TGTGCCAGCAGCTGGATTAGGACAGATTCCTCTGGAAACACCATATATTTT